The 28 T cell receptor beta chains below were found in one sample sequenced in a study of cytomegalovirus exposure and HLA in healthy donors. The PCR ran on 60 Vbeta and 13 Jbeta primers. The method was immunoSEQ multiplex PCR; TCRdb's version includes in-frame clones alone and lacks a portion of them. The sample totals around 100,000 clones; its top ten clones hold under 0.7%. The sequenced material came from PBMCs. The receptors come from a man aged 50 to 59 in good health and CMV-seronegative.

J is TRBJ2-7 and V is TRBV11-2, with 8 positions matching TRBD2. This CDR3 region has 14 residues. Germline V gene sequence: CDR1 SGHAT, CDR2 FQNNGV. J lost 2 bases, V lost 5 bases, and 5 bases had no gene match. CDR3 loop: CASSLVAGTYEQYF. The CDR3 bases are TGTGCCAGCAGCCTCGTAGCGGGAACCTACGAGCAGTACTTC. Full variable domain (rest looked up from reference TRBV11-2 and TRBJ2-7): EAGVAQSPRYKIIEKRQSVAFWCNPISGHATLYWYQQILGQGPKLLIQFQNNGVVDDSQLPKDRFSAERLKGVDSTLKIQPAKLEDSAVYLCASSLVAGTYEQYFGPGTRLTVT.

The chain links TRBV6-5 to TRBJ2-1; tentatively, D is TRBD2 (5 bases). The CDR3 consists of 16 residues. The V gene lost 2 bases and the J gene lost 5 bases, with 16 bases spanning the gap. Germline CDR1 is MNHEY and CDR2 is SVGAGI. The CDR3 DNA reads TGTGCCAGCAGTTACAATAGGGAGTCCTCACACAATGAGCAGTTCTTC. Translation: CASSYNRESSHNEQFF.

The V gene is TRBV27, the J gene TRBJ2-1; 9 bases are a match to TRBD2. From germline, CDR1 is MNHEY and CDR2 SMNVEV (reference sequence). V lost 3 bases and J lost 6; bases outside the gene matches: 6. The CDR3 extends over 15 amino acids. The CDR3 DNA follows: TGTGCCAGCAGTTTGGGACTAGCAGGCCCCAATGAGCAGTTCTTC. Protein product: CASSLGLAGPNEQFF.

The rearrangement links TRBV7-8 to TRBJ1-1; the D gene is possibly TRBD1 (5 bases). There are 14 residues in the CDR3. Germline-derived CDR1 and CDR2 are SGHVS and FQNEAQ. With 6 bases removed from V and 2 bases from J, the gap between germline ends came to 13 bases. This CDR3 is CASRTRGGNTEAFF. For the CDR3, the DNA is TGTGCCAGCAGGACGAGGGGAGGAAACACTGAAGCTTTCTTT.

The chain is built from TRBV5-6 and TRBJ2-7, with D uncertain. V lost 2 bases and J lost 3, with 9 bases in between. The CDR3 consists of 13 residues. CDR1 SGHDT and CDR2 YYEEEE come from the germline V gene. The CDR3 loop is CASSLRGVYEQYF. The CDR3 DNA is TGTGCCAGCAGCTTACGCGGCGTCTACGAGCAGTACTTC.

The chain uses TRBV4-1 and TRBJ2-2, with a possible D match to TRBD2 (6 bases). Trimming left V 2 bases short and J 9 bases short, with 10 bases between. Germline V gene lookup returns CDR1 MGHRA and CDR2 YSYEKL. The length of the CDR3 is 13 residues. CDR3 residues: CASSQMGGRELFF. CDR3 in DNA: TGCGCCAGCAGCCAAATGGGGGGAAGGGAGCTGTTTTTT.

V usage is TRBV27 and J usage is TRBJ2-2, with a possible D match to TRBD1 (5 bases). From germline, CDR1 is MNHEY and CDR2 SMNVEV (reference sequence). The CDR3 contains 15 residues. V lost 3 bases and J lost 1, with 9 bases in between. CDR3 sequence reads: CASSLLQGNTGELFF. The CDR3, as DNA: TGTGCCAGCAGTTTGTTGCAGGGGAACACCGGGGAGCTGTTTTTT.

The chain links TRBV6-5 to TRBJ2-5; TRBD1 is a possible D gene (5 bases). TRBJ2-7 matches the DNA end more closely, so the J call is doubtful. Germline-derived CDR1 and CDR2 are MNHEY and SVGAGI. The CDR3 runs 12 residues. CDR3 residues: CAVLTGSYEQYF. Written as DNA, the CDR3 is TGTGCCGTGCTTACAGGCTCCTACGAGCAGTACTTC.

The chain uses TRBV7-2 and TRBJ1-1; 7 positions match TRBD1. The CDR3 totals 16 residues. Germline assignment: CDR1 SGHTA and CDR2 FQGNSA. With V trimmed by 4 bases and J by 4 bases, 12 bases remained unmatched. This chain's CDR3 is CASSSQTGPGGTEAFF. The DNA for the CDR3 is TGTGCCAGCAGCTCACAGACAGGGCCAGGCGGCACTGAAGCTTTCTTT.

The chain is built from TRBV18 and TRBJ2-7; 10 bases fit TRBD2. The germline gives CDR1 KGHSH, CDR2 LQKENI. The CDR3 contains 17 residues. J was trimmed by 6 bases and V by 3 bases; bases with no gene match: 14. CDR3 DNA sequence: TGTGCCAGCTCACCCGGCCTAGCGGGAGTTACTTTTGGCGAGCAGTACTTC. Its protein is CASSPGLAGVTFGEQYF.

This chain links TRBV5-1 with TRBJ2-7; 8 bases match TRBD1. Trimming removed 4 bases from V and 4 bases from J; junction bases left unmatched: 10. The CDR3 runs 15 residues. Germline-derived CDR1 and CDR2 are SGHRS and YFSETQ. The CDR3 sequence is CASSPLDRAIYEQYF. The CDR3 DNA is TGCGCCAGCAGCCCCCTGGACAGGGCGATATACGAGCAGTACTTC.

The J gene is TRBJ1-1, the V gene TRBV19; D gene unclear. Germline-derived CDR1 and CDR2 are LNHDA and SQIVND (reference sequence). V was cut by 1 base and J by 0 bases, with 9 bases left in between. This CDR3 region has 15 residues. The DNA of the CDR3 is TGTGCCAGTAGTATAGGTCGGGTTCTGAACACTGAAGCTTTCTTT. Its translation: CASSIGRVLNTEAFF.

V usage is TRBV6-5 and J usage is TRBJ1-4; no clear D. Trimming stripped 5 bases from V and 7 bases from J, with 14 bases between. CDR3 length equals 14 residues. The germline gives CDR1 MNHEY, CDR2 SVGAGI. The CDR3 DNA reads TGTGCCAGCAGTCAGGACTCCACGGTTGAAAAACTGTTTTTT. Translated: CASSQDSTVEKLFF.

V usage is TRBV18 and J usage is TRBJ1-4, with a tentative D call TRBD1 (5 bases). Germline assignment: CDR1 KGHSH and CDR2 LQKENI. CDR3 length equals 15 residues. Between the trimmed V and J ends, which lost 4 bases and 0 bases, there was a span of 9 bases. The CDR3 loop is CASSRGSATNEKLFF. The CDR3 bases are TGTGCCAGCTCACGGGGCAGTGCAACTAATGAAAAACTGTTTTTT.

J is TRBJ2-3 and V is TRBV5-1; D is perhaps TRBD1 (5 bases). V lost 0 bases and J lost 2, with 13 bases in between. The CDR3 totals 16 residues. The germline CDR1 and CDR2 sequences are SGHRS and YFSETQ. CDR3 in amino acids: CASSLGTGLSTDTQYF. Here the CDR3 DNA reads TGCGCCAGCAGCTTGGGCACAGGTTTATCCACAGATACGCAGTATTTT.

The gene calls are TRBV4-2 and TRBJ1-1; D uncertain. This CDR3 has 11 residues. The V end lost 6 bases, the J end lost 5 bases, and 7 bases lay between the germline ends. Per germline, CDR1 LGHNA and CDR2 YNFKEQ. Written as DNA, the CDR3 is TGTGCCAGCAGTAGTCGGACTGAAGCTTTCTTT. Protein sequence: CASSSRTEAFF.

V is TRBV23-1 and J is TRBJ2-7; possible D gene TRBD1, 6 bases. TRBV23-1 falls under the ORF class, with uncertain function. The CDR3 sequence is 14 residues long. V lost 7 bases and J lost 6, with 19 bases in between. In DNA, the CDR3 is TGCGCCAGCACTTCAACAGGGTTTAGATTCGAGCAGTACTTC. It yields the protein CASTSTGFRFEQYF.

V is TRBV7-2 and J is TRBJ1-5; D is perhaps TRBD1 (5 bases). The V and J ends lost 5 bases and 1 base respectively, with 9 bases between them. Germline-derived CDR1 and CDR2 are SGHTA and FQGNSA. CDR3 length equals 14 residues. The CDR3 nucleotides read TGTGCCAGCAGCAATGGGGGGAGCAATCAGCCCCAGCATTTT. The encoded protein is CASSNGGSNQPQHF. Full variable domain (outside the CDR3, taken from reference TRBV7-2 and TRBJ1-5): GAGVSQSPSNKVTEKGKDVELRCDPISGHTALYWYRQSLGQGLEFLIYFQGNSAPDKSGLPSDRFSAERTGGSVSTLTIQRTQQEDSAVYLCASSNGGSNQPQHFGDGTRLSIL.

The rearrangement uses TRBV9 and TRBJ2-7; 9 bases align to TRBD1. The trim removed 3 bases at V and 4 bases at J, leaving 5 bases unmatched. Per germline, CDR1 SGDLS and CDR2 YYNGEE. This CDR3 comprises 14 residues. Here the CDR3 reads CASSETGGRYEQYF. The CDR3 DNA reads TGTGCCAGCAGCGAGACAGGGGGTAGATACGAGCAGTACTTC.

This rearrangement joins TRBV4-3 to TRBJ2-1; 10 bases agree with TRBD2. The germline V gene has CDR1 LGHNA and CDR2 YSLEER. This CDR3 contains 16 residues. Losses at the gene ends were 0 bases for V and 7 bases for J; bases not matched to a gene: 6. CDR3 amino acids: CASSQDRAGGPNEQFF. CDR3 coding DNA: TGCGCCAGCAGCCAAGATCGAGCGGGGGGGCCGAATGAGCAGTTCTTC.

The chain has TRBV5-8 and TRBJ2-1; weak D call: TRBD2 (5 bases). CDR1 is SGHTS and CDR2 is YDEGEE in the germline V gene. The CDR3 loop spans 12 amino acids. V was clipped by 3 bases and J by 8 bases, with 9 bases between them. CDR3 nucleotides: TGTGCCAGCAGCTCGGGGTGGGATGAGCAGTTCTTC. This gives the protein CASSSGWDEQFF.

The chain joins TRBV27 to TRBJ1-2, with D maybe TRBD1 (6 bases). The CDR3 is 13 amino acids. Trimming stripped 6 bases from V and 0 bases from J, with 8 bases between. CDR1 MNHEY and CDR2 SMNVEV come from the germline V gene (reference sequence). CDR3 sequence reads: CASSHRANYGYTF. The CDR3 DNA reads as TGTGCCAGCAGCCACAGGGCTAACTATGGCTACACCTTC.

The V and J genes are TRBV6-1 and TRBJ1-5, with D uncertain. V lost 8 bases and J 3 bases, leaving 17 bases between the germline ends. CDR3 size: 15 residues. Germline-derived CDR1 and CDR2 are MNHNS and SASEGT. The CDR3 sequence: CASGIFLNYNQPQHF. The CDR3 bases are TGTGCCAGCGGAATATTCCTCAACTACAATCAGCCCCAGCATTTT.

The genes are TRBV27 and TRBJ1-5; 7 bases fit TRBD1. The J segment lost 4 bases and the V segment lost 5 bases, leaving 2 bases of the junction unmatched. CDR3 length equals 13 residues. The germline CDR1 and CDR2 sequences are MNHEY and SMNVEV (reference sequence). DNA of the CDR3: TGTGCCAGCAGTCGGGACAGAAATCAGCCCCAGCATTTT. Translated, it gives CASSRDRNQPQHF.

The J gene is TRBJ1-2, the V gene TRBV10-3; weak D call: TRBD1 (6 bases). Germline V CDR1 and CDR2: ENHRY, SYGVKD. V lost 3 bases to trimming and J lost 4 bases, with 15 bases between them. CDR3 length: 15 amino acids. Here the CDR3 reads CAISDLTGPPYGYTF. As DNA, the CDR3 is TGTGCCATCAGTGACCTAACAGGGCCCCCCTATGGCTACACCTTC.

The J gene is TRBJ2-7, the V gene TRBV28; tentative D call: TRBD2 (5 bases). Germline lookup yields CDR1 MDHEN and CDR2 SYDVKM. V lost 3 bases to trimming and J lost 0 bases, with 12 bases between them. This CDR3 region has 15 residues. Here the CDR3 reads CASSLRAGISYEQYF. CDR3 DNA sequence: TGTGCCAGCAGTTTGAGGGCCGGGATCTCCTACGAGCAGTACTTC. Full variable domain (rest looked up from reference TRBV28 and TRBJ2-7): DVKVTQSSRYLVKRTGEKVFLECVQDMDHENMFWYRQDPGLGLRLIYFSYDVKMKEKGDIPEGYSVSREKKERFSLILESASTNQTSMYLCASSLRAGISYEQYFGPGTRLTVT.

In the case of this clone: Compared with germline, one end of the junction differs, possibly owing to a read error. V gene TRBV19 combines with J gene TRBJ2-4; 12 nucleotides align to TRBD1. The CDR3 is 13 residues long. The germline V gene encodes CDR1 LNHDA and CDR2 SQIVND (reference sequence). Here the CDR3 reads CASSIDRDRGRHF. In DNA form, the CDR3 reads TGTGCCAGTAGTATCGATCGGGACAGGGGGCGGCACTTC.

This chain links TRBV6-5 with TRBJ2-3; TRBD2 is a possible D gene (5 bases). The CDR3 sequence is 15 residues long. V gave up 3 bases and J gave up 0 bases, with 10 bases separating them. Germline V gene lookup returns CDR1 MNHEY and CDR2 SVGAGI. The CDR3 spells CASSYERTSTDTQYF. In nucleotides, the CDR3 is TGTGCCAGCAGTTATGAGCGGACTAGCACAGATACGCAGTATTTT.